Each of the 2 T cell receptor beta chains below was sequenced from the same sample in a study of vaccination and CD4 T cells after COVID-19. TCRdb processed the PCR reads anew with MiXCR; each CDR3 protein has one entry. Of 20,000 or so distinct CDR3 sequences in the sample, around 50% are singletons; the top ten hold around 1.1%. Sequencing was performed on CD4+ T cells from blood, taken before SARS-CoV-2 vaccination. All receptors derive from a human donor who had recovered from COVID-19.

This clonotype has a handful of counts. This chain links TRBV27 with TRBJ2-7, with 10 nucleotides matching TRBD2. Per the germline V gene, CDR1 is MNHEY and CDR2 is SMNVEV (reference sequence). The CDR3 spans 13 residues. V was pared by 5 bases and J by 3 bases, with 1 base of the junction left unmatched. The CDR3 region is CASSRTSGYEQYF. CDR3 sequence (DNA): TGTGCCAGCAGTCGGACTAGCGGCTACGAGCAGTACTTC.

The V call is TRBV7-9, the J call TRBJ2-7, with TRBD1 identical over 8 bases. Germline trimming cut 5 bases from V and 6 bases from J; bases unmatched to any gene: 12. In germline, CDR1 is SEHNR, CDR2 FQNEAQ (reference sequence). This CDR3 spans 15 amino acids. The CDR3 DNA reads TGTGCCAGCAGCGTATCCGGACAGGGATCGTTCGAGCAGTACTTC. It yields the protein CASSVSGQGSFEQYF.